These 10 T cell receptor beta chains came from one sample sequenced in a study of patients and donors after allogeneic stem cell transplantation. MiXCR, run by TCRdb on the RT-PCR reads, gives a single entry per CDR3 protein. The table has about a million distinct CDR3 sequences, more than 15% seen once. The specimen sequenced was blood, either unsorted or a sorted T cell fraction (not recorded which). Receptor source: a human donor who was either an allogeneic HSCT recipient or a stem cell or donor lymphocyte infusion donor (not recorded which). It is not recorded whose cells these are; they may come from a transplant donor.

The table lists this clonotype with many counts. The CDR3 nucleotides are TGTGCCAGCAGCGTAGGGGCCTTGACGAAAGAGACCCAGTACTTC. This gives the protein CASSVGALTKETQYF. The V call is TRBV9, the J call TRBJ2-5; D uncertain. V was pared by 0 bases and J by 3 bases, with 12 bases between. In germline, CDR1 is SGDLS, CDR2 YYNGEE. The CDR3 has 15 residues.

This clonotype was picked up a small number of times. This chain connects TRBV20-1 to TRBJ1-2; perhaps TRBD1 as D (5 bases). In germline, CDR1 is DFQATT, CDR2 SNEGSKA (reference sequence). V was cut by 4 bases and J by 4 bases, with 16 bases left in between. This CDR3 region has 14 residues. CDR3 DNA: TGCAGTGCTACCGGGACTGCTGACTCCTATGGCTACACCTTC. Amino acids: CSATGTADSYGYTF.

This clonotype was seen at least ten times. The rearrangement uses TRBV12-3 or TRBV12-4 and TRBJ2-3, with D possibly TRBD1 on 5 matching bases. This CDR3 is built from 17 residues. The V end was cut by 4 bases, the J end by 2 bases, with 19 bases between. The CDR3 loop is CASSSYRSFYPTDTQYF. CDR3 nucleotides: TGTGCCAGCAGTTCCTACAGGTCTTTCTACCCCACAGATACGCAGTATTTT.

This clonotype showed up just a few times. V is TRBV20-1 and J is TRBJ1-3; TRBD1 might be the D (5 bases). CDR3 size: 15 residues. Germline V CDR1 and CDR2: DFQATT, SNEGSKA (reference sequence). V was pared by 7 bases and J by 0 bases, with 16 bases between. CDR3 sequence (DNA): TGCAGTGTTTCCCTCGGGGCTCGCTCTGGAAACACCATATATTTT. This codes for CSVSLGARSGNTIYF.

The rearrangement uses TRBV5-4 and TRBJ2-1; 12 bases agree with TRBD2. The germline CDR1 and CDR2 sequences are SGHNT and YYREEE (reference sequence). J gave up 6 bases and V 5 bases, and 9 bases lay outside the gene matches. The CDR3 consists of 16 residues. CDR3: CASSTILAGGVNEQFF. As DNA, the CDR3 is TGTGCCAGCAGTACGATACTAGCGGGAGGAGTCAATGAGCAGTTCTTC.

CDR3 sequence (DNA): TGTGCCAGCAGTCAATCGCCGATTGGATACTATGGCTACACCTTC. Its translation is CASSQSPIGYYGYTF. The chain employs TRBV7-6 and TRBJ1-2; D gene ambiguous. With 6 bases removed from V and 3 bases from J, the gap between germline ends came to 17 bases. The CDR3 loop spans 15 amino acids. Looked up from germline, CDR1 is SGHVS and CDR2 is FNYEAQ.

The DNA for the CDR3 is TGTGCCACCAGCAGAGGAATTTACTATGAGCAGTTCTTC. Encoded protein: CATSRGIYYEQFF. The chain has TRBV15 and TRBJ2-1, with D unresolved. V was cut by 1 base and J by 8 bases, with 9 bases left in between. CDR3 length: 13 amino acids. From germline, CDR1 is LNHNV and CDR2 YYDKDF (reference sequence).

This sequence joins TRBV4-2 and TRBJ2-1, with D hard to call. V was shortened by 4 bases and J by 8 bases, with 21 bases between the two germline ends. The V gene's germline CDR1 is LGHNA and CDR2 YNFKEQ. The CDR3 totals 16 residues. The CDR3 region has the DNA TGTGCCAGCAGCCTTTATGCCGTAGGGAAAGTCGATGAGCAGTTCTTC. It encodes CASSLYAVGKVDEQFF.

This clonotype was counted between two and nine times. The DNA for the CDR3 is TGTGCCAGCAGTAAGGGACAGGGGGCGCTTACCGAAGAAAAACTGTTTTTT. Translated, it gives CASSKGQGALTEEKLFF. The chain has TRBV6-1 and TRBJ1-4; 12 nucleotides agree with TRBD1. CDR1 MNHNS and CDR2 SASEGT come from the germline V gene. The trim removed 5 bases at V and 8 bases at J, leaving 12 bases unmatched. The CDR3 runs to 17 residues.

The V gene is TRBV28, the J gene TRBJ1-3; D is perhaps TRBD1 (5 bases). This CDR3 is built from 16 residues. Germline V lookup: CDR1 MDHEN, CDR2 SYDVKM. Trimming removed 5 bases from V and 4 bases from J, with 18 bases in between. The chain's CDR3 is CASSPRALNRGNTIYF. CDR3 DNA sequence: TGTGCCAGCAGTCCGCGGGCCCTCAACAGGGGAAACACCATATATTTT. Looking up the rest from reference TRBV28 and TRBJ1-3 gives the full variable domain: DVKVTQSSRYLVKRTGEKVFLECVQDMDHENMFWYRQDPGLGLRLIYFSYDVKMKEKGDIPEGYSVSREKKERFSLILESASTNQTSMYLCASSPRALNRGNTIYFGEGSWLTVV.